These T cell receptor beta chains were read from a single sample in a study of T cell responses to AZD1222 COVID-19 vaccine. Measured with immunoSEQ multiplex PCR; TCRdb has only the in-frame clones, and not every one. Here the sample spans roughly 160,000 clones, approximately 92% being singletons. Sequencing was performed on peripheral blood, taken on day 0 of AZD1222 vaccination. The receptors originated from an adult in good health. Both conserved end residues are part of each CDR3. A D gene is named only where the DNA matches it firmly. Some rows have no size entry. The others give once, few or many, or a class for an expanded clone.

j_gene: TRBJ1-5
d_gene: NA
len: 15
abundance: NA
v_gene: TRBV19
CDR3nt: TGTGCCAGTAGTATGCCTTGGGGGAGCAATCAGCCCCAGCATTTT
CDR3aa: CASSMPWGSNQPQHF

j_gene: TRBJ2-1
d_gene: TRBD2
len: 14
abundance: once
v_gene: TRBV11-2
CDR3nt: TGTGCCAGCAGCCGGAGCGGGGGACCCAATGAGCAGTTCTTC
CDR3aa: CASSRSGGPNEQFF

j_gene: TRBJ2-3
d_gene: NA
len: 16
abundance: NA
v_gene: TRBV6-4
CDR3nt: TGTGCCAGCAGTGACTCTCCGACGAAGGCCACAGATACGCAGTATTTT
CDR3aa: CASSDSPTKATDTQYF

j_gene: TRBJ2-1
d_gene: TRBD1
len: 14
abundance: NA
v_gene: TRBV5-4
CDR3nt: TGTGCCAGCAGCTTGGGCGGACAGGGGTATGAGCAGTTCTTC
CDR3aa: CASSLGGQGYEQFF

j_gene: TRBJ2-5
d_gene: TRBD2
len: 13
abundance: NA
v_gene: TRBV19
CDR3nt: TGTGCCAGTGGGGGAGGGGTGGCAGAGACCCAGTACTTC
CDR3aa: CASGGGVAETQYF

j_gene: TRBJ2-5
d_gene: NA
len: 13
abundance: NA
v_gene: TRBV5-1
CDR3nt: TGCGCCAGCAGCTTGTCCAGTAAAGAGACCCAGTACTTC
CDR3aa: CASSLSSKETQYF

j_gene: TRBJ1-1
d_gene: NA
len: 14
abundance: NA
v_gene: TRBV19
CDR3nt: TGTGCCAGTAGTATAACAGGAGGACATCCTGAAGCTTTCTTT
CDR3aa: CASSITGGHPEAFF

j_gene: TRBJ1-5
d_gene: NA
len: 14
abundance: NA
v_gene: TRBV7-9
CDR3nt: TGTGCCAGCAGCTCGAATGCGAGGGGGGAGCCCCAGCATTTT
CDR3aa: CASSSNARGEPQHF

j_gene: TRBJ1-1
d_gene: NA
len: 15
abundance: once
v_gene: TRBV3-1/TRBV3-2
CDR3nt: TGTGCCAGCAGCCCGAAAATTTTGGCCGGGACTGAAGCTTTCTTT
CDR3aa: CASSPKILAGTEAFF

j_gene: TRBJ1-6
d_gene: NA
len: 13
abundance: NA
v_gene: TRBV6-5
CDR3nt: TGTGCCAGGTCGCGGAAGATTAATTCACCCCTCCACTTT
CDR3aa: CARSRKINSPLHF

j_gene: TRBJ1-1
d_gene: NA
len: 16
abundance: NA
v_gene: TRBV18
CDR3nt: TGTGCCAGCTCACCACCAGGTTTTTCCGTTAACACTGAAGCTTTCTTT
CDR3aa: CASSPPGFSVNTEAFF

j_gene: TRBJ2-3
d_gene: TRBD2
len: 13
abundance: NA
v_gene: TRBV10-3
CDR3nt: TGTGCCAATAGCGGGGGGGCCGGTCATACGCAGTATTTT
CDR3aa: CANSGGAGHTQYF

j_gene: TRBJ2-3
d_gene: TRBD2
len: 15
abundance: NA
v_gene: TRBV5-4
CDR3nt: TGTGCCAGCAGCAAGCCGGGACTAGCGGCAGATACGCAGTATTTT
CDR3aa: CASSKPGLAADTQYF

j_gene: TRBJ2-3
d_gene: NA
len: 15
abundance: once
v_gene: TRBV4-1
CDR3nt: TGCGCCAGCAGCCAAATGCCAGGAAGCACAGATACGCAGTATTTT
CDR3aa: CASSQMPGSTDTQYF

j_gene: TRBJ2-5
d_gene: NA
len: 14
abundance: once
v_gene: TRBV11-2
CDR3nt: TGTGCCAGCGGTCTATCGGCTCTTCAAGAGACCCAGTACTTC
CDR3aa: CASGLSALQETQYF

j_gene: TRBJ2-5
d_gene: NA
len: 14
abundance: NA
v_gene: TRBV6-5
CDR3nt: TGTGCCAGCACCGGAATCCAGGTGGGAGAGACCCAGTACTTC
CDR3aa: CASTGIQVGETQYF

j_gene: TRBJ1-1
d_gene: NA
len: 16
abundance: NA
v_gene: TRBV5-1
CDR3nt: TGCGCCAGCAGCTTGGCCTCCAAGGTCATGAACACTGAAGCTTTCTTT
CDR3aa: CASSLASKVMNTEAFF

j_gene: TRBJ1-2
d_gene: NA
len: 12
abundance: NA
v_gene: TRBV28
CDR3nt: TGTGCCAGCAGCCCCGGCCCCATTAAAAACAACTTC
CDR3aa: CASSPGPIKNNF

j_gene: TRBJ1-4
d_gene: TRBD1
len: 14
abundance: NA
v_gene: TRBV2
CDR3nt: TGTGCCAGCAGATCGCCAGGGGGCGGTGAAAAACTGTTTTTT
CDR3aa: CASRSPGGGEKLFF

j_gene: TRBJ1-2
d_gene: TRBD1
len: 14
abundance: NA
v_gene: TRBV28
CDR3nt: TGTGCCAGCAGTCAGGGGACAGGGGGATGGGGCTACACCTTC
CDR3aa: CASSQGTGGWGYTF

j_gene: TRBJ2-3
d_gene: TRBD2
len: 11
abundance: NA
v_gene: TRBV2
CDR3nt: TGTGCCAGCAGGGTAGGGGAGGGGCAGTATTTT
CDR3aa: CASRVGEGQYF

j_gene: TRBJ2-3
d_gene: NA
len: 15
abundance: NA
v_gene: TRBV6-1
CDR3nt: TGTGCCAGCAGTGAAGGGGGGCATAGGACAGATACGCAGTATTTT
CDR3aa: CASSEGGHRTDTQYF

j_gene: TRBJ1-6
d_gene: NA
len: 14
abundance: NA
v_gene: TRBV7-3
CDR3nt: TGTGCCAGCAGCTTAACGGGGGCCAATTCACCCCTCCACTTT
CDR3aa: CASSLTGANSPLHF

j_gene: TRBJ1-6
d_gene: TRBD1
len: 16
abundance: NA
v_gene: TRBV19
CDR3nt: TGTGCCAGTAGTCATAGCCCGGGACAGTATAATTCACCCCTCCACTTT
CDR3aa: CASSHSPGQYNSPLHF

j_gene: TRBJ1-5
d_gene: NA
len: 18
abundance: NA
v_gene: TRBV25-1
CDR3nt: TGTGCCAGCAGTATCCGGATTAAAACAGGGATCAGCAATCAGCCCCAGCATTTT
CDR3aa: CASSIRIKTGISNQPQHF

j_gene: TRBJ2-3
d_gene: NA
len: 14
abundance: NA
v_gene: TRBV5-1
CDR3nt: TGCGCCAGCAGCTTGAGGACGGGGCCAGATACGCAGTATTTT
CDR3aa: CASSLRTGPDTQYF

j_gene: TRBJ1-5
d_gene: TRBD1
len: 16
abundance: NA
v_gene: TRBV28
CDR3nt: TGTGCCAGCAGGAACCTCAGGGGGCAGAGCAATCAGCCCCAGCATTTT
CDR3aa: CASRNLRGQSNQPQHF

j_gene: TRBJ1-1
d_gene: NA
len: 14
abundance: NA
v_gene: TRBV30
CDR3nt: TGTGCCTGGAGTGTAGGACACAAGAACACTGAAGCTTTCTTT
CDR3aa: CAWSVGHKNTEAFF

j_gene: TRBJ2-7
d_gene: TRBD2
len: 13
abundance: NA
v_gene: TRBV7-2
CDR3nt: TGTGCCAGCAGCTTAGTAGCTAGCGGGGGGGAGTACTTC
CDR3aa: CASSLVASGGEYF

j_gene: TRBJ1-5
d_gene: NA
len: 14
abundance: NA
v_gene: TRBV5-6
CDR3nt: TGTGCCAGCAGCTTGTTTCAGTCCCATCAGCCCCAGCATTTT
CDR3aa: CASSLFQSHQPQHF

j_gene: TRBJ1-2
d_gene: NA
len: 18
abundance: NA
v_gene: TRBV5-4
CDR3nt: TGTGCCAGCAGCTCCATTGTGGCCCCCGAGGGCCCTAACTATGGCTACACCTTC
CDR3aa: CASSSIVAPEGPNYGYTF

j_gene: TRBJ2-1
d_gene: NA
len: 15
abundance: NA
v_gene: TRBV11-1
CDR3nt: TGTGCCAGCCGGCCAGGGGGGATCTCCTACAATGAGCAGTTCTTC
CDR3aa: CASRPGGISYNEQFF

j_gene: TRBJ1-2
d_gene: NA
len: 12
abundance: NA
v_gene: TRBV2
CDR3nt: TGTGCCAGCAGTGAAGCGCTAGTTGGCTACACCTTC
CDR3aa: CASSEALVGYTF

j_gene: TRBJ2-1
d_gene: NA
len: 16
abundance: NA
v_gene: TRBV5-1
CDR3nt: TGCGCCAGCAGCCCCGACCGGGACTTCTACAACAATGAGCAGTTCTTC
CDR3aa: CASSPDRDFYNNEQFF

j_gene: TRBJ2-5
d_gene: NA
len: 19
abundance: NA
v_gene: TRBV2
CDR3nt: TGTGCCAGCATAATTTTAGGTGAGGGGCTGACCCGGAACCAAGAGACCCAGTACTTC
CDR3aa: CASIILGEGLTRNQETQYF

j_gene: TRBJ1-5
d_gene: TRBD1
len: 14
abundance: NA
v_gene: TRBV6-5
CDR3nt: TGTGCCAGCAGCCAGGACAGGGTGAGCCAGCCCCAGCATTTT
CDR3aa: CASSQDRVSQPQHF

j_gene: TRBJ2-6
d_gene: NA
len: 16
abundance: once
v_gene: TRBV10-3
CDR3nt: TGTGCCATCAGTGACCCATCGGGTGCTGGGGCCAACGTCCTGACTTTC
CDR3aa: CAISDPSGAGANVLTF

j_gene: TRBJ2-1
d_gene: TRBD2
len: 16
abundance: NA
v_gene: TRBV6-4
CDR3nt: TGTGCCAGCAGTGACTCAAGAACTAGCGGCTCCAATGAGCAGTTCTTC
CDR3aa: CASSDSRTSGSNEQFF

j_gene: TRBJ1-2
d_gene: NA
len: 16
abundance: few
v_gene: TRBV2
CDR3nt: TGTGCCAGCAGTGAAGACGGGCGGGGGACGAACTATGGCTACACCTTC
CDR3aa: CASSEDGRGTNYGYTF

j_gene: TRBJ1-2
d_gene: NA
len: 17
abundance: NA
v_gene: TRBV5-1
CDR3nt: TGCGCCAGCAGCTTGGGTCAGGGAAGTCGATCTAACTATGGCTACACCTTC
CDR3aa: CASSLGQGSRSNYGYTF

j_gene: TRBJ2-1
d_gene: TRBD2
len: 16
abundance: NA
v_gene: TRBV6-1
CDR3nt: TGTGCCAGCAAAGAAGCTAGCGGGGTCTCCTACAATGAGCAGTTCTTC
CDR3aa: CASKEASGVSYNEQFF